The 31 T cell receptor beta chains below were found in one sample sequenced in a study of cytomegalovirus exposure and HLA in healthy donors. Sequencing used immunoSEQ multiplex PCR; TCRdb keeps in-frame clones, though not all of them. The repertoire consists of over 200,000 clones, with roughly 84% occurring once and the leading ten covering about 2%. The source material was PBMCs. These receptors all stem from a young woman in good health and CMV-seropositive.

This chain links TRBV18 with TRBJ2-1, with 14 nucleotides matching TRBD2. Looked up from germline, CDR1 is KGHSH and CDR2 is LQKENI. The CDR3 covers 16 residues. The V and J ends lost 0 bases and 6 bases, in that order; junction bases with no gene match: 1. CDR3 bases: TGTGCCAGCTCACCACCGGGACTAGCGGGAGCCAATGAGCAGTTCTTC. Protein sequence: CASSPPGLAGANEQFF.

The chain employs TRBV25-1 and TRBJ2-1, with 9 bases aligning to TRBD2. The CDR3 is 17 residues long. Trimming at V came to 0 bases and at J to 5 bases, leaving 8 bases not matched to a gene. Germline V lookup: CDR1 MGHDK, CDR2 SYGVNS. The DNA of the CDR3 is TGTGCCAGCAGTGAATACTGGGGGCGGGAGGGCCACAATGAGCAGTTCTTC. It translates to CASSEYWGREGHNEQFF.

The genes are TRBV5-1 and TRBJ1-1, with 8 bases matching TRBD1. The V segment lost 4 bases and the J segment 3 bases; nucleotides outside the gene matches: 5. The CDR3 length is 14 residues. Germline CDR1 and CDR2: SGHRS and YFSETQ. In DNA, the CDR3 is TGCGCCAGCAGCCCGCAGGGGGCCCACACTGAAGCTTTCTTT. It codes for CASSPQGAHTEAFF.

The CDR3 is CASSWGQLNTGELFF. CDR3 DNA sequence: TGTGCCAGCAGTTGGGGACAGCTAAACACCGGGGAGCTGTTTTTT. The chain joins TRBV27 to TRBJ2-2, with 7 bases matching TRBD1. The germline V gene encodes CDR1 MNHEY and CDR2 SMNVEV (reference sequence). The CDR3 spans 15 residues. V lost 4 bases to trimming and J lost 2 bases; unmatched junction nucleotides: 4.

This clone appeared once. This chain's CDR3 is CASSEGRGLGGTEAFF. CDR3 nucleotides: TGTGCCAGCAGTGAAGGTCGGGGATTAGGTGGCACTGAAGCTTTCTTT. The V and J genes are TRBV25-1 and TRBJ1-1, with D uncertain. The CDR3 spans 16 residues. CDR1 and CDR2 (germline): MGHDK, SYGVNS. Trimming left V 2 bases short and J 4 bases short, with 17 bases between.

V is TRBV5-4 and J is TRBJ1-5, with TRBD1 matching over 7 bases. Per germline, CDR1 SGHNT and CDR2 YYREEE (reference sequence). This CDR3 contains 14 residues. V shed 4 bases, J shed 7 bases, and the junction held 8 bases outside the gene matches. The CDR3 region is CASSVKGAEQPQHF. The CDR3 region has the DNA TGTGCCAGCAGCGTCAAGGGGGCTGAGCAGCCCCAGCATTTT.

The CDR3 sequence is CASGLPQDEQFF. CDR3 DNA: TGTGCTAGTGGTTTGCCACAGGATGAGCAGTTCTTC. This chain joins TRBV12-5 and TRBJ2-1, with a weak D call TRBD1 (5 bases). The CDR3 is made up of 12 amino acids. V was clipped by 2 bases and J by 8 bases, with 7 bases between them. Germline V lookup: CDR1 LGHNT, CDR2 FRNRAP.

This sequence joins TRBV5-6 and TRBJ1-3; the D is unclear. The ends were cut back, 6 bases at V and 0 bases at J, with 10 bases in the middle. The CDR3 sequence is 14 residues long. The germline V gene encodes CDR1 SGHDT and CDR2 YYEEEE. CDR3 sequence (DNA): TGTGCCAGCACTCTCTACGGCTCTGGAAACACCATATATTTT. Translating gives CASTLYGSGNTIYF.

The genes are TRBV30 and TRBJ2-1, with TRBD2 matching over 9 bases. The CDR3 sequence is 12 residues long. Trimming cost V 2 bases and J 11 bases; bases outside gene matches: 4. CDR1 GTSNPN and CDR2 SVGIG come from the germline V gene (reference sequence). The CDR3 DNA reads TGTGCCTGGAGTAGGGGACTAGCAAAGCAGTTCTTC. Residues: CAWSRGLAKQFF.

The chain is built from TRBV10-2 and TRBJ2-1; 13 positions match TRBD2. The germline gives CDR1 WSHSY, CDR2 SAAADI. The CDR3 totals 15 residues. J was trimmed by 7 bases and V by 6 bases; bases with no gene match: 6. The CDR3 is CASRGLAGLGNEQFF. The CDR3 DNA is TGCGCCAGCAGGGGACTAGCGGGGCTGGGGAATGAGCAGTTCTTC.

The chain employs TRBV27 and TRBJ2-7; 7 bases fit TRBD1. Trimming took 1 base from V and 6 from J; bases not matched to a gene: 15. The CDR3 runs 17 residues. Per germline, CDR1 MNHEY and CDR2 SMNVEV (reference sequence). The CDR3 reads CASSLLLVKGAHLEQYF. CDR3 DNA: TGTGCCAGCAGTTTATTACTCGTGAAGGGGGCGCATCTCGAGCAGTACTTC.

This clone occurred a few times. The missing conserved phenylalanine or tryptophan at the end of this CDR3 makes a read error likely. The DNA is left out, because the CDR3 cannot be placed on it with certainty; the CDR3 is given as TCRdb lists it. The V gene is TRBV11-2, the J gene TRBJ1-3. The CDR3 comprises 13 residues, both ends counted. Per the germline V gene, CDR1 is SGHAT and CDR2 is FQNNGV. The CDR3 here is CASSSLDRRGPKI.

This rearrangement joins TRBV28 to TRBJ1-5, with 10 bases lining up with TRBD1. J was trimmed by 7 bases and V by 4 bases; bases with no gene match: 7. Germline V gene lookup returns CDR1 MDHEN and CDR2 SYDVKM. CDR3 size: 15 residues. This chain's CDR3 is CASSSPGTGDQPQHF. The CDR3 region has the DNA TGTGCCAGCAGTTCCCCGGGGACAGGGGACCAGCCCCAGCATTTT. The variable domain in full, with the rest retrieved from reference TRBV28 and TRBJ1-5, is DVKVTQSSRYLVKRTGEKVFLECVQDMDHENMFWYRQDPGLGLRLIYFSYDVKMKEKGDIPEGYSVSREKKERFSLILESASTNQTSMYLCASSSPGTGDQPQHFGDGTRLSIL.

The chain couples TRBV19 to TRBJ1-2, with a weak D call TRBD1 (6 bases). This CDR3 region has 15 residues. Germline CDR1 and CDR2: LNHDA and SQIVND (reference sequence). V lost 0 bases to trimming and J lost 6 bases, with 14 bases between them. Here the CDR3 DNA reads TGTGCCAGTAGTATAGATTGGGCAGGGGAAGATGGCTACACCTTC. It codes for CASSIDWAGEDGYTF.

This sequence joins TRBV27 and TRBJ2-7; no definite D call. V shed 5 bases and J shed 0 bases, with 11 bases lying between them. This CDR3 region has 14 residues. Looked up from germline, CDR1 is MNHEY and CDR2 is SMNVEV (reference sequence). The CDR3 sequence: CASSASRSSYEQYF. For the CDR3, the DNA is TGTGCCAGCAGTGCTTCTAGGAGCTCCTACGAGCAGTACTTC.

The chain carries TRBV11-2 and TRBJ2-7; 7 positions match TRBD2. The germline V gene encodes CDR1 SGHAT and CDR2 FQNNGV. CDR3 size: 14 residues. V trimming: 4 bases; J trimming: 3 bases; junction bases outside the gene matches: 6. The DNA for the CDR3 is TGTGCCAGCAGCTCGAATGGGGGGGGCTACGAGCAGTACTTC. Translating it yields CASSSNGGGYEQYF.

This clone appeared once. This chain uses TRBV9 with TRBJ1-1; D not certain. Germline values: CDR1 SGDLS, CDR2 YYNGEE. Trimming stripped 3 bases from V and 1 base from J, with 7 bases between. The CDR3 loop spans 13 amino acids. The CDR3 DNA reads TGTGCCAGCAGCGCAGGAGGGAACACTGAAGCTTTCTTT. Its translation is CASSAGGNTEAFF.

J is TRBJ2-1 and V is TRBV18; 7 positions agree with TRBD1. Germline trimming cut 4 bases from V and 5 bases from J; bases unmatched to any gene: 5. Germline loops: CDR1 KGHSH, CDR2 LQKENI. CDR3 length: 14 amino acids. The CDR3 region is CASSRKGQNNEQFF. For the CDR3, the DNA is TGTGCCAGCTCACGTAAGGGACAGAACAATGAGCAGTTCTTC.

The chain has TRBV9 and TRBJ2-3; a weak D match, TRBD2 (5 bases). Germline-derived CDR1 and CDR2 are SGDLS and YYNGEE. This CDR3 spans 16 amino acids. The germline V and J ends were trimmed by 1 base and 1 base, with 13 bases remaining between them. CDR3 in amino acids: CASSVLRERGTDTQYF. Here the CDR3 DNA reads TGTGCCAGCAGCGTACTTAGGGAGAGGGGCACAGATACGCAGTATTTT. Filled out from reference TRBV9 and TRBJ2-3, the complete variable domain reads DSGVTQTPKHLITATGQRVTLRCSPRSGDLSVYWYQQSLDQGLQFLIQYYNGEERAKGNILERFSAQQFPDLHSELNLSSLELGDSALYFCASSVLRERGTDTQYFGPGTRLTVL.

This chain uses TRBV15 with TRBJ2-5, with D perhaps TRBD2 (5 bases). Germline V lookup: CDR1 LNHNV, CDR2 YYDKDF (reference sequence). CDR3 length: 15 amino acids. V was cut by 1 base and J by 7 bases, with 16 bases left in between. CDR3 amino acids: CATSRGRTGVGTQYF. The DNA of the CDR3 is TGTGCCACCAGCAGAGGGAGGACGGGCGTCGGGACCCAGTACTTC.

The rearrangement uses TRBV18 and TRBJ1-1; D unclear. CDR3 size: 14 residues. Germline loops: CDR1 KGHSH, CDR2 LQKENI. Trimming took 4 bases from V and 5 from J, leaving 14 bases between them. This CDR3 reads CASSLNWGETEAFF. For the CDR3, the DNA is TGTGCCAGCTCACTAAATTGGGGAGAGACTGAAGCTTTCTTT.

This chain links TRBV4-2 with TRBJ2-1; TRBD2 matches 7 bases. The CDR3 loop spans 19 amino acids. The V segment lost 0 bases and the J segment 4 bases; nucleotides outside the gene matches: 15. Germline lookup yields CDR1 LGHNA and CDR2 YNFKEQ. The CDR3 nucleotides are TGTGCCAGCAGCCAAGATTATTTAGGAGGGACTAAGGGATACAATGAGCAGTTCTTC. It encodes CASSQDYLGGTKGYNEQFF.

This chain joins TRBV5-6 and TRBJ1-1; no firm D call. Trimming shortened V by 0 bases and J by 6 bases, and 15 bases separated the two germline ends. Looked up from germline, CDR1 is SGHDT and CDR2 is YYEEEE. The length of the CDR3 is 15 residues. The CDR3: CASSLVWPPEAEAFF. The CDR3 DNA sequence: TGTGCCAGCAGCTTGGTCTGGCCCCCCGAGGCTGAAGCTTTCTTT. The full variable domain, completed using reference TRBV5-6 and TRBJ1-1, is DAGVTQSPTHLIKTRGQQVTLRCSPKSGHDTVSWYQQALGQGPQFIFQYYEEEERQRGNFPDRFSGHQFPNYSSELNVNALLLGDSALYLCASSLVWPPEAEAFFGQGTRLTVV.

This clone was counted a single time. This rearrangement joins TRBV5-6 to TRBJ2-3; the match to TRBD2 covers 8 bases. The CDR3 is 18 residues long. CDR1 is SGHDT, CDR2 YYEEEE, per germline. Trimming removed 4 bases from V and 6 bases from J; junction bases left unmatched: 19. CDR3 protein: CASSPRDGTGLGSDTQYF. CDR3 DNA: TGTGCCAGCAGCCCCCGGGACGGAACGGGACTAGGTTCTGATACGCAGTATTTT.

The rearrangement uses TRBV4-1 and TRBJ2-1; 8 bases line up with TRBD2. The CDR3 extends over 17 amino acids. With 1 base clipped from V and 0 bases from J, the junction kept 5 bases outside the gene matches. From germline, CDR1 is MGHRA and CDR2 YSYEKL. The CDR3 loop reads CASSQVTGGVSYNEQFF. The CDR3 bases are TGCGCCAGCAGCCAAGTTACGGGAGGGGTCTCCTACAATGAGCAGTTCTTC.

The V and J genes are TRBV7-8 and TRBJ1-1; maybe TRBD1 (5 bases). CDR3 length: 14 residues. Looked up from germline, CDR1 is SGHVS and CDR2 is FQNEAQ. Trimming took off 3 bases at V and 0 bases at J, with 8 bases between the two ends. CDR3 region: CASSFGRVNTEAFF. CDR3 bases: TGTGCCAGCAGCTTCGGCAGGGTGAACACTGAAGCTTTCTTT. Looking up the rest from reference TRBV7-8 and TRBJ1-1 gives the full variable domain: GAGVSQSPRYKVAKRGQDVALRCDPISGHVSLFWYQQALGQGPEFLTYFQNEAQLDKSGLPSDRFFAERPEGSVSTLKIQRTQQEDSAVYLCASSFGRVNTEAFFGQGTRLTVV.

This clone has a single count. The rearrangement uses TRBV4-1 and TRBJ2-7; TRBD1 aligns across 10 bases. Trimming at V came to 4 bases and at J to 3 bases, leaving 3 bases not matched to a gene. Per the germline V gene, CDR1 is MGHRA and CDR2 is YSYEKL. The CDR3 loop spans 14 amino acids. The CDR3 DNA follows: TGCGCCAGCAGCCTTTGGACAGGGGGCTACGAGCAGTACTTC. Its translation is CASSLWTGGYEQYF.

This rearrangement joins TRBV7-9 to TRBJ2-7; possibly TRBD2 for D (6 bases). The germline CDR1 and CDR2 sequences are SEHNR and FQNEAQ (reference sequence). V lost 3 bases and J 0 bases, leaving 12 bases between the germline ends. This CDR3 has 15 residues. The CDR3 loop is CASSFGGIDSYEQYF. CDR3 nucleotides: TGTGCCAGCAGCTTTGGAGGGATTGACTCCTACGAGCAGTACTTC.

J is TRBJ1-1 and V is TRBV6-5, with 9 nucleotides matching TRBD1. Trimming took 7 bases from V and 3 from J; bases not matched to a gene: 9. Germline loops: CDR1 MNHEY, CDR2 SVGAGI. CDR3 length: 15 residues. This CDR3 is CASTSTGTGYTEAFF. The CDR3, as DNA: TGTGCCAGCACCTCGACCGGGACAGGGTACACTGAAGCTTTCTTT.

The chain joins TRBV7-2 to TRBJ2-6, with D tentatively TRBD2 (7 bases). V was shortened by 5 bases and J by 2 bases, with 10 bases between the two germline ends. The V gene's germline CDR1 is SGHTA and CDR2 FQGNSA. CDR3 size: 15 residues. DNA for the CDR3: TGTGCCAGCAGCCTCGGGGGGCCTGGGGCCAACGTCCTGACTTTC. This gives the protein CASSLGGPGANVLTF. The full variable domain, in which reference TRBV7-2 and TRBJ2-6 provide the parts outside the CDR3, is GAGVSQSPSNKVTEKGKDVELRCDPISGHTALYWYRQSLGQGLEFLIYFQGNSAPDKSGLPSDRFSAERTGGSVSTLTIQRTQQEDSAVYLCASSLGGPGANVLTFGAGSRLTVL.

This rearrangement joins TRBV4-2 to TRBJ2-1; 14 bases are shared with TRBD2. Germline trimming cut 3 bases from V and 7 bases from J; bases unmatched to any gene: 8. CDR3 length equals 17 residues. Germline CDR1 LGHNA, CDR2 YNFKEQ. For the CDR3, the DNA is TGTGCCAGCAGCCACCCCACCGGGACTAGCGGGGGTAATGAGCAGTTCTTC. Amino acids: CASSHPTGTSGGNEQFF.